This T cell receptor (beta chain) was sequenced for a study of molecular identifiers for immune sequencing clone quantification. For bulk TCR libraries, previously described methods and listed TCR primers were used. TCRdb re-called the PCR reads with MiXCR, one entry per CDR3 protein. There are approximately 550,000 distinct CDR3 sequences in the sample; about a quarter occur only once, and approximately 0.8% lies in the top ten. The V gene lost 7 bases and the J gene lost 1 base, with 22 bases spanning the gap. Germline CDR1 is PRHDT and CDR2 is FYEKMQ (reference sequence). This CDR3 has 18 amino acids. Overall study findings and caveats: In naive cells, clones above 20 RNA copies held under 1% of molecules, whereas in effector cells they held over 99%. Clone sizes that are highly expanded could be underestimated when identical TCR molecules share a barcode.

On this clonotype: Its target is not known.

The clonotype comes from a human donor in good health. Some libraries in this study had Jurkat cell RNA spiked in. What was sequenced was naive CD8+ T cells from blood, with Jurkat cell RNA spiked in. Subset: FACS-sorted CD8+CD4-CCR7+CD45RA+ naive T cells. The J gene is TRBJ2-2, the V gene TRBV13; D may correspond to TRBD1 or TRBD2 (5 bases each). Here the CDR3 DNA reads TGTGCCAGCAAAAATGGGACCTTTAACTACGTGAACACCGGGGAGCTGTTTTTT. This encodes CASKNGTFNYVNTGELFF.